These T cell receptor beta chains were read from a single sample in a study of blood T cells in healthy people across ages. MiXCR was run by TCRdb on the 5' RACE reads, yielding one entry per CDR3 protein. The sample contains some 800,000 distinct CDR3 sequences, 20% to 25% of which appear only once. This sample also belongs to another study, concerning T cells of mothers and their children.

The specimen was blood. These receptors all come from a boy under 18 in good health. CDR3s include the opening cysteine and the closing phenylalanine or tryptophan. The order of the fields is J gene, D gene, clone size, V gene, CDR3 DNA, CDR3 protein. The D gene is left open where the match is weak. Clone size is not always given. Where it is, it says once, few, many or a class for expanded clones.

TRBJ2-7 TRBD2 few TRBV11-2 TGTGCCAGCAGCTTAGACAGGCTAGCGGACTACGAGCAGTACTTC CASSLDRLADYEQYF
TRBJ2-7 TRBD2 many TRBV6-5 TGTGCCAGCGGCCGATGGACTAGCGGGTCCTACGAGCAGTACTTC CASGRWTSGSYEQYF
TRBJ1-3 TRBD1 few TRBV4-1 TGCGCCAGCAGCCAGACGGGACAGAGCTCTGGAAACACCATATATTTT CASSQTGQSSGNTIYF
TRBJ2-3 TRBD1 few TRBV6-2/TRBV6-3 TGTGCCAGCAGTTACAGGGGGACAGAGAACACAGATACGCAGTATTTT CASSYRGTENTDTQYF
TRBJ1-1 TRBD1 few TRBV5-1 TGCGCCAGCAGTATGGGCCGACAGGGAGGGTGGATGAACACTGAAGCTTTCTTT CASSMGRQGGWMNTEAFF
TRBJ2-2 . few TRBV6-2/TRBV6-3 TGTGCCAGCAGTTCGGACAGACTATTGAACACCGGGGAGCTGTTTTTT CASSSDRLLNTGELFF
TRBJ1-2 . . TRBV28 TGTGCCTGCAGTTCACACCAGAGGCGGACCAACTATGGCTACACCTTC CACSSHQRRTNYGYTF
TRBJ2-5 TRBD2 . TRBV19 TGTGCCAGTAGTATTCTTCCAGCGGGGGTCGGGGAGACCCAGTACTTC CASSILPAGVGETQYF
TRBJ1-3 . . TRBV21-1 TGTGCCAGCAGCAAAGCGCAAGCGTCTGGAAACACCATATATTTT CASSKAQASGNTIYF
TRBJ2-1 TRBD1 . TRBV20-1 TGCAGTGCTAGAGACCCCCGGACAGGGGTTATGGATGAGCAGTTCTTC CSARDPRTGVMDEQFF
TRBJ2-3 . few TRBV20-1 TGCAGTGCAACATTCACAGATACGCAGTATTTT CSATFTDTQYF
TRBJ2-5 . . TRBV20-1 TGCAGTGCTATCCCAGGGGGCGGGAGCTCGGGAGAGCAGTACTTC CSAIPGGGSSGEQYF
TRBJ2-3 . few TRBV11-2 TGTGCCAGCAGCCTGCGGGGTAGGGATACGCAGTATTTT CASSLRGRDTQYF
TRBJ2-7 TRBD2 . TRBV6-2/TRBV6-3 TGTGCCAGCAGCGATTCTAGCGGGTCCTACGAGCAGTACTTC CASSDSSGSYEQYF
TRBJ2-7 . . TRBV15 TGTGCCACCAGCAGAGGGACAGACTACGAGCAGTACTTC CATSRGTDYEQYF
TRBJ2-5 . . TRBV7-9 TGTGCCAGCAGCTTAGCCCGATGGGACACCGAAGAGACCCAGTACTTC CASSLARWDTEETQYF
TRBJ2-1 . . TRBV7-9 TGTGCCAGCAGCATCCCCGTAACGTATGAGCAGTTCTTC CASSIPVTYEQFF
TRBJ2-3 . . TRBV20-1 TGCAGTGCTAGGAGTTTGCAGGGCCGCATCGACACAGATACGCAGTATTTT CSARSLQGRIDTDTQYF
TRBJ2-1 . . TRBV19 TGTGCCAGTAGTACGCAGAGTTTTCCCGACAATGAGCAGTTCTTC CASSTQSFPDNEQFF
TRBJ2-7 . many TRBV7-2 TGTGCCAGCAGCTTACAATACGAGCAGTACTTC CASSLQYEQYF
TRBJ2-1 TRBD2 . TRBV4-1 TGCGCCAGCAGCCATGGGACTAGCGTAGTTGAGCAGTTCTTC CASSHGTSVVEQFF
TRBJ2-6 TRBD1 once TRBV7-2 TGTGCCAGCAGCCTCAATCGACAGGGTCCCAAAGTATTTCTGACTTTC CASSLNRQGPKVFLTF
TRBJ2-7 TRBD2 . TRBV20-1 TGCAGTGCCACTCTAGCGGAACATGCATTCTCCTACGAGCAGTACTTC CSATLAEHAFSYEQYF
TRBJ2-7 . . TRBV28 TGTGCCAGCAGTCCCTTTTGGGGGTACGAGCAGTACTTC CASSPFWGYEQYF
TRBJ2-5 . . TRBV29-1 TGCAGCGTTGAGGGTGGGAAGAAAGAGACCCAGTACTTC CSVEGGKKETQYF
TRBJ2-5 TRBD2 many TRBV18 TGTGCCAGCAGTCCTGGGACTAGCGGAGAGACCCAGTACTTC CASSPGTSGETQYF
TRBJ2-5 . . TRBV20-1 TGCAGTGCTAGAGACCCGGTGCTGGTGGAGACCCAGTACTTC CSARDPVLVETQYF
TRBJ2-7 TRBD2 . TRBV12-3/TRBV12-4 TGTGCCAGCACCTTGGGAGGGAATAGCGGGACCTACGAGCAGTACTTC CASTLGGNSGTYEQYF
TRBJ2-3 . . TRBV15 TGTGCCACCAGCACGATTAACCCAGGCACAGATACGCAGTATTTT CATSTINPGTDTQYF
TRBJ2-7 . few TRBV4-3 TGCGCCAGCAGCCAAGAGAGGTTCGGGTACGAGCAGTACTTC CASSQERFGYEQYF
TRBJ2-1 . many TRBV28 TGTGCCAGCAGAGATGGGGGGAGCTCCTACAATGAGCAGTTCTTC CASRDGGSSYNEQFF
TRBJ2-7 . . TRBV7-2 TGTGCCAGCAGCGGCGCCGGTGGAGCCTTCTCCGAGCAGTACTTC CASSGAGGAFSEQYF
TRBJ2-4 TRBD1 few TRBV7-9 TGTGCCAGCAGCTCGAGCCAAAGAGGACAGGGAGATATTCAGTACTTC CASSSSQRGQGDIQYF
TRBJ2-4 . . TRBV11-3 TGTGCCAGCAGCTTAGAGGGGGACATTCAGTACTTC CASSLEGDIQYF
TRBJ2-5 TRBD1 many TRBV7-6 TGTGCCAGCAGCTTAAACCAGGGGGCAAAAGAGACCCAGTACTTC CASSLNQGAKETQYF
TRBJ2-5 TRBD1 . TRBV12-3/TRBV12-4 TGTGCCAGCAGTTCCCTGGACAGGGGCCAAGAGACCCAGTACTTC CASSSLDRGQETQYF
TRBJ2-7 TRBD2 medium-sized TRBV20-1 TGCAGTTCGACTAGCGGGGGCTACGAGCAGTACTTC CSSTSGGYEQYF